The source of this T cell receptor (beta chain) is a study of shared clonotypes between healthy human individuals. Overall study context: Three CD4 naive, three CD4 memory, two CD8 naive and one CD8 memory plate were used per donor.

Under the authors' procedure: Junction-only immunoSEQ sequences carried no quality scores, so filtering differed. The protocol was immunoSEQ multiplex PCR, while the TCRdb copy is restricted to in-frame clones and leaves out a portion. That table furnishes V, J and clone size, whereas the DNA furnished D and trimming. The sample yields about 2 million clones, 85% to 95% seen once. CD45RO-negative, CCR7-positively selected cells formed the naive CD8 fraction, excluding terminally differentiated effector memory CD45RA+ cells. This receptor was obtained from a man younger than 30 in good health. The sequenced material came from naive CD8+ T cells sorted from blood.

CDR3 protein: CASSLLSGNEQFF. The CDR3 DNA reads as TGTGCCAGCAGTCTCCTTAGCGGTAATGAGCAGTTCTTC. The rearrangement uses TRBV7-9 and TRBJ2-1, with D perhaps matching TRBD2 (6 bases). The ends were cut back, 6 bases at V and 7 bases at J, with 13 bases in the middle. Germline-derived CDR1 and CDR2 are SEHNR and FQNEAQ (reference sequence). The CDR3 totals 13 residues.